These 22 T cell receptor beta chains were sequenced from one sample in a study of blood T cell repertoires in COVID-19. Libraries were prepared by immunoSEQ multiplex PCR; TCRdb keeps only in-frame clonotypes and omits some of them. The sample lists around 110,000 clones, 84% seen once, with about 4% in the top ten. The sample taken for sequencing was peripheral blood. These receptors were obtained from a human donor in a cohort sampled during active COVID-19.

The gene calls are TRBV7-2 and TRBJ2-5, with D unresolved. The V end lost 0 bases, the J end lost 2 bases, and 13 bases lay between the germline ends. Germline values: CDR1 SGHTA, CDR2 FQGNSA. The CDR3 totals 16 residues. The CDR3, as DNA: TGTGCCAGCAGCTTAGCGCATGTAACAGCTCAAGAGACCCAGTACTTC. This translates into CASSLAHVTAQETQYF. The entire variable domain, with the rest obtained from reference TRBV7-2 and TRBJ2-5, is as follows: GAGVSQSPSNKVTEKGKDVELRCDPISGHTALYWYRQSLGQGLEFLIYFQGNSAPDKSGLPSDRFSAERTGGSVSTLTIQRTQQEDSAVYLCASSLAHVTAQETQYFGPGTRLLVL.

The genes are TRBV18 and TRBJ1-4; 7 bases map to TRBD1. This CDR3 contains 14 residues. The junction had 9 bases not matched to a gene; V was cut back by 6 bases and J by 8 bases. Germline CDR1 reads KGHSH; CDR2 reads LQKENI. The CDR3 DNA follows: TGTGCCAGCTCTCCAGGACAGGTGGGGGAAAAACTGTTTTTT. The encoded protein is CASSPGQVGEKLFF.

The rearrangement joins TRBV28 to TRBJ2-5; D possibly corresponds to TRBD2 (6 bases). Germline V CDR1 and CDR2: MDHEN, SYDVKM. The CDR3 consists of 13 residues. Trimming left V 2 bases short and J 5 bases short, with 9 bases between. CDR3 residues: CASSLAGRETQYF. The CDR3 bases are TGTGCCAGCAGTTTAGCGGGGAGGGAGACCCAGTACTTC.

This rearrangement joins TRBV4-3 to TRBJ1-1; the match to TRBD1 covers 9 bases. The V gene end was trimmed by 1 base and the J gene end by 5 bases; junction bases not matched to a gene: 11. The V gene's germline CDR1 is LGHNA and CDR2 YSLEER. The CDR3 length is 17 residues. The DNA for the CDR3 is TGCGCCAGCAGCCAAGGTCCCGGGACAGGGATAAATACTGAAGCTTTCTTT. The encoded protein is CASSQGPGTGINTEAFF.

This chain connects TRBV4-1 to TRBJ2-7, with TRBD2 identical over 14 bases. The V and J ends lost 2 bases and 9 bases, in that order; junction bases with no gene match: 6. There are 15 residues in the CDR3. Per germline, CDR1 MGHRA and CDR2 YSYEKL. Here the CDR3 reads CASSQPGLAGDPQYF. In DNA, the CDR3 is TGCGCCAGCAGCCAACCGGGACTAGCGGGGGACCCGCAGTACTTC.

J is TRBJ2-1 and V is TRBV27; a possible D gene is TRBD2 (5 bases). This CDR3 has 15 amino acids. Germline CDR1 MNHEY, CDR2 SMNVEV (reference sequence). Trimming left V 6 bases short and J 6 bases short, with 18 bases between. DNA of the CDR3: TGTGCCAGCAGCCCACCCCCCGGTGGGAGCAATGAGCAGTTCTTC. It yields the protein CASSPPPGGSNEQFF.

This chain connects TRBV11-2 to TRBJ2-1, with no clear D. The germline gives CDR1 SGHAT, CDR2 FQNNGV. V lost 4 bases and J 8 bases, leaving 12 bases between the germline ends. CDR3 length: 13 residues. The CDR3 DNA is TGTGCCAGCAGCTCCCTCCCCGGTGATGAGCAGTTCTTC. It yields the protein CASSSLPGDEQFF.

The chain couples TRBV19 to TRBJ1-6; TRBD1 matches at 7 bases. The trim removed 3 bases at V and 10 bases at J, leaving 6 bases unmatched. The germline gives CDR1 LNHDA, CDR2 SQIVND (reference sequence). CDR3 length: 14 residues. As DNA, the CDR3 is TGTGCCAGTAGTATCTGGCAGGGGGACTCACCCCTCCACTTT. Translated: CASSIWQGDSPLHF.

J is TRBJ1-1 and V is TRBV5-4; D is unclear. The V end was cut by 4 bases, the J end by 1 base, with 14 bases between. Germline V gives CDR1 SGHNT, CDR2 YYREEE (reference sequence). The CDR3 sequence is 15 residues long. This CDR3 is CASSTGGRGNTEAFF. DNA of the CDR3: TGTGCCAGCAGCACCGGAGGTCGCGGGAACACTGAAGCTTTCTTT. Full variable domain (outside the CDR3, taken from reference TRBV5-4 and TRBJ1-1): ETGVTQSPTHLIKTRGQQVTLRCSSQSGHNTVSWYQQALGQGPQFIFQYYREEENGRGNFPPRFSGLQFPNYSSELNVNALELDDSALYLCASSTGGRGNTEAFFGQGTRLTVV.

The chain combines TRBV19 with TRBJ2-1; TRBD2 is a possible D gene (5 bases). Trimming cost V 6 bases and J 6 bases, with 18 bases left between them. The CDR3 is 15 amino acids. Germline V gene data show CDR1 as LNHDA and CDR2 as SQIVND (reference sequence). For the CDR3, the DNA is TGTGCCAGTAGCTTAGACCCGAGGGATCCCAATGAGCAGTTCTTC. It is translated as CASSLDPRDPNEQFF.

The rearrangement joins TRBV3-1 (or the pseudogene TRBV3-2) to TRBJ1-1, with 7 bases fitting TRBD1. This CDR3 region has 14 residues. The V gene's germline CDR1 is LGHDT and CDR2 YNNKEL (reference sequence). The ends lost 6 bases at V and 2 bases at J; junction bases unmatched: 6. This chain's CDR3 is CASSIGTDNTEAFF. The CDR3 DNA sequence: TGTGCCAGCAGTATAGGGACAGACAACACTGAAGCTTTCTTT.

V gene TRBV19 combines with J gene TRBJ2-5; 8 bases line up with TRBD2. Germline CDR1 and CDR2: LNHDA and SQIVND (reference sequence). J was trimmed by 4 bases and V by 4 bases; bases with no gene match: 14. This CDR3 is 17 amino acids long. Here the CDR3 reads CASSSPPLAGGRETQYF. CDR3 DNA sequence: TGTGCCAGTAGTAGCCCCCCCTTGGCGGGAGGAAGAGAGACCCAGTACTTC.

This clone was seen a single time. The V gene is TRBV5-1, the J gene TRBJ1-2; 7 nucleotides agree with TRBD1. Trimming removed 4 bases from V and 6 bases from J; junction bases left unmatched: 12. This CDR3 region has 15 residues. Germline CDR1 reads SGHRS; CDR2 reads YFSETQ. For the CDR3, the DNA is TGCGCCAGCAGCGGTTCCATCGGGACAGTGCATGGCTACACCTTC. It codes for CASSGSIGTVHGYTF.

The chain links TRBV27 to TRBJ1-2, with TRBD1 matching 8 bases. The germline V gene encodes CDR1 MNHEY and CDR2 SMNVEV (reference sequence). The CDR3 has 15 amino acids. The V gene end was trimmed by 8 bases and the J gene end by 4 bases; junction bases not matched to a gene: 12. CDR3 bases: TGTGCCAGCGGCATAGGGGCAGGGGGCCGCTATGGCTACACCTTC. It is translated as CASGIGAGGRYGYTF.

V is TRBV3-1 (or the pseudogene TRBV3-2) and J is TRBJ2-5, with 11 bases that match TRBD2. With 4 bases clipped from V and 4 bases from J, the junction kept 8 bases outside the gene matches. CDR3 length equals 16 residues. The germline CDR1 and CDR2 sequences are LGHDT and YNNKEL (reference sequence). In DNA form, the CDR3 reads TGTGCCAGCAGCCCATTGACTAGCGGGACCACAGAGACCCAGTACTTC. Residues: CASSPLTSGTTETQYF.

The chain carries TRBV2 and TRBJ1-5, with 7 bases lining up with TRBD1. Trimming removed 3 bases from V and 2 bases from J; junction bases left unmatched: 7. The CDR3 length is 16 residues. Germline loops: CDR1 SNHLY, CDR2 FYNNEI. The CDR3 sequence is CASSETGPYGNQPQHF. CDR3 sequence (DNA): TGTGCCAGCAGTGAGACAGGGCCATACGGCAATCAGCCCCAGCATTTT.

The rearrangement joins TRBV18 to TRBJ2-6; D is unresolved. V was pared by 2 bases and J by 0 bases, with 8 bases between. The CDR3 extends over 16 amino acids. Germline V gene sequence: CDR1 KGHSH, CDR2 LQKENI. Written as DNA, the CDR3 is TGTGCCAGCTCACCAGTTGGGCCCTCTGGGGCCAACGTCCTGACTTTC. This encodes CASSPVGPSGANVLTF.

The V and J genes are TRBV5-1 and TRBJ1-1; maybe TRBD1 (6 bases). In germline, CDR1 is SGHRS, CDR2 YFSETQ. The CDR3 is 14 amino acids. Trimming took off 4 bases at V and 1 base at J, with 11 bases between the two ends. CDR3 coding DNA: TGCGCCAGCAGCCTTGGACAGACGAACACTGAAGCTTTCTTT. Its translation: CASSLGQTNTEAFF.

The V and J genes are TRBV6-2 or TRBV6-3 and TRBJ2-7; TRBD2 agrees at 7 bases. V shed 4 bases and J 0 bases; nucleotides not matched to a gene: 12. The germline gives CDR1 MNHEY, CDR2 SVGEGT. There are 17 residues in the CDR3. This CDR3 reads CASSSLREGRFSYEQYV. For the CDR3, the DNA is TGTGCCAGCAGTTCCCTGAGGGAGGGCCGTTTCTCCTACGAGCAGTACGTC.

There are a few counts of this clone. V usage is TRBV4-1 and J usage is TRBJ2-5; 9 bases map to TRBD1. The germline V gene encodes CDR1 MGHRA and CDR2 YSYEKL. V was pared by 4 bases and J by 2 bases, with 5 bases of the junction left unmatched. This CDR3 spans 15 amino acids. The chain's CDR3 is CASSPGTGTQETQYF. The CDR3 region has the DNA TGCGCCAGCAGCCCCGGGACAGGGACACAAGAGACCCAGTACTTC.

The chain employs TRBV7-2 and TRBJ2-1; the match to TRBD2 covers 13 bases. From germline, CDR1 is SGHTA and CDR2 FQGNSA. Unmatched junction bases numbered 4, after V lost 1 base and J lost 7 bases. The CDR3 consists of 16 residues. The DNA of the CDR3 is TGTGCCAGCAGCTTAGGGGGACTAGCGGGGCGAAATGAGCAGTTCTTC. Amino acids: CASSLGGLAGRNEQFF.

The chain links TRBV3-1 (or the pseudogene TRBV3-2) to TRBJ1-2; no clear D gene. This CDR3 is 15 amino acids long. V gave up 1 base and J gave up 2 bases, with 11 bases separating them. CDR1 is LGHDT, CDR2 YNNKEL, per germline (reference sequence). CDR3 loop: CASSQARQVNYGYTF. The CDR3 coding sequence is TGTGCCAGCAGCCAAGCCAGGCAGGTCAACTATGGCTACACCTTC.